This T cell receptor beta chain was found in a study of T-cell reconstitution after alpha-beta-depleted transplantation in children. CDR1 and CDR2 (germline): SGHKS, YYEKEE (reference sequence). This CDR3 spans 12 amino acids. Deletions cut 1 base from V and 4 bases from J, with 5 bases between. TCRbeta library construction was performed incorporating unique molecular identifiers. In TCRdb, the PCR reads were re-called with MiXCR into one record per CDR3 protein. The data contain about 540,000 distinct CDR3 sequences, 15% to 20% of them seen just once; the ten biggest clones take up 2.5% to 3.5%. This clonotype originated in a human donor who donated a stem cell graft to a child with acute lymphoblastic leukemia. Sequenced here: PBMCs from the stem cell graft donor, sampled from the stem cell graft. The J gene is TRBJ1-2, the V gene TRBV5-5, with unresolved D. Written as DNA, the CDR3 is TGTGCCAGCAGCTTGTACACCTATGGCTACACCTTC. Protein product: CASSLYTYGYTF.